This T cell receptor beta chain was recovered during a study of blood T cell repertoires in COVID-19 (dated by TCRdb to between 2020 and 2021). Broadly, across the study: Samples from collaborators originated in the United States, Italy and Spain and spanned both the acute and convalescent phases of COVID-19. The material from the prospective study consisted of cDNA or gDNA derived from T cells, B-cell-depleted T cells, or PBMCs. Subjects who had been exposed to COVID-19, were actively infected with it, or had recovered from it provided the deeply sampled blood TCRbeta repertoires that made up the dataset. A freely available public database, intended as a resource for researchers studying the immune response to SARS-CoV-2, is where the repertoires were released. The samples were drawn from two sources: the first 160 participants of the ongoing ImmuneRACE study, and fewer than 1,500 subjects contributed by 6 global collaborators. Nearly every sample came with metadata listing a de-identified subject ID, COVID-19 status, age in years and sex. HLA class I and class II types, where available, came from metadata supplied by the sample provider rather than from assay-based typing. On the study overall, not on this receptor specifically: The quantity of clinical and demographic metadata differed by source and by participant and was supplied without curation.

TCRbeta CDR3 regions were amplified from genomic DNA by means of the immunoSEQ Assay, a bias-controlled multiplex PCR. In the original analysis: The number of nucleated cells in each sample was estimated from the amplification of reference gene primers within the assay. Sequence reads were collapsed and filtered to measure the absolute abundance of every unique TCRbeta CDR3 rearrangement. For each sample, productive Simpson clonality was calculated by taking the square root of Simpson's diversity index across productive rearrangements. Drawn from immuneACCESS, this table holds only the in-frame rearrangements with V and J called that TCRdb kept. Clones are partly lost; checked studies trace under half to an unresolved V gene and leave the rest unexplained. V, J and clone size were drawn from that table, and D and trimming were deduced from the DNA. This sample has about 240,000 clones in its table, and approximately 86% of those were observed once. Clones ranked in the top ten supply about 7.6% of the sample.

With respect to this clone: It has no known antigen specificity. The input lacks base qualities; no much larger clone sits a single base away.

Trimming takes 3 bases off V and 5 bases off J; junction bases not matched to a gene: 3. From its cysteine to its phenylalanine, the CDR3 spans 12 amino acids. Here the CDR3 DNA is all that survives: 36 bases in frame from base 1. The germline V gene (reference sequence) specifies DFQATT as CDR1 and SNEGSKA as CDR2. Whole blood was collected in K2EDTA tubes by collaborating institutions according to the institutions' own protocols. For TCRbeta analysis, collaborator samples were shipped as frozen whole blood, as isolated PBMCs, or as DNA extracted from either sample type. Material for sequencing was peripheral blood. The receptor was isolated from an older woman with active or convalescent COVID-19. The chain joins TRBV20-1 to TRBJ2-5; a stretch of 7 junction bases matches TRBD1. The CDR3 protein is CSASGRGETQYF. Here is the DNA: TGCAGTGCTAGTGGCAGGGGGGAGACCCAGTACTTC.